Listed here are 21 T cell receptor beta chains from one sample, sequenced in a study of shared clonotypes between healthy human individuals. TCRdb's copy holds only in-frame clones and misses some; the assay was immunoSEQ multiplex PCR. This sample has roughly 770,000 clones, with approximately 97% found just once. The naive CD8 subset, CD45RO-negative cells positively selected for CCR7, excluded terminally differentiated effector memory CD45RA+ cells. Sample: naive CD8+ T cells sorted from blood. The receptors here all came from a man younger than 40 in good health.

V is TRBV5-8 and J is TRBJ1-2; D possibly corresponds to TRBD1 (5 bases). Germline loops: CDR1 SGHTS, CDR2 YDEGEE. The CDR3 is made up of 15 amino acids. V dropped 1 base and J dropped 4 bases, with 14 bases sitting between them. For the CDR3, the DNA is TGTGCCAGCAGCTTGAAAGGGCAGGGAAGCTATGGCTACACCTTC. Its translation is CASSLKGQGSYGYTF.

The V gene is TRBV5-8, the J gene TRBJ2-2; TRBD1 aligns across 8 bases. With V trimmed by 4 bases and J by 1 base, 6 bases remained unmatched. The CDR3 spans 16 residues. Per the germline V gene, CDR1 is SGHTS and CDR2 is YDEGEE. The CDR3 DNA is TGTGCCAGCAGCCCACCCGGGACAGGGAACACCGGGGAGCTGTTTTTT. Translated: CASSPPGTGNTGELFF.

The chain combines TRBV2 with TRBJ2-1, with D perhaps matching TRBD1 (6 bases). Trimming stripped 7 bases from V and 0 bases from J, with 13 bases between. Germline V gives CDR1 SNHLY, CDR2 FYNNEI. The CDR3 runs 15 residues. This CDR3 reads CASKTTGPSYNEQFF. The CDR3, as DNA: TGTGCCAGCAAGACCACAGGGCCCTCCTACAATGAGCAGTTCTTC.

J is TRBJ1-5 and V is TRBV27, with TRBD1 as a possible D gene (5 bases). The CDR3 extends over 14 amino acids. The V end lost 7 bases, the J end lost 5 bases, and 15 bases lay between the germline ends. Per germline, CDR1 MNHEY and CDR2 SMNVEV (reference sequence). CDR3 DNA sequence: TGTGCCAGCAACAAAAAGGGACCCTATCAGCCCCAGCATTTT. Translation: CASNKKGPYQPQHF.

This chain joins TRBV10-1 and TRBJ2-3; D is uncertain. This CDR3 comprises 14 residues. The V gene's germline CDR1 is WNHNN and CDR2 SYGVQD (reference sequence). V was cut by 6 bases and J by 8 bases, with 18 bases left in between. CDR3 loop: CASSGPVVGSTQYF. In DNA, the CDR3 is TGCGCCAGCAGCGGCCCGGTAGTTGGATCTACGCAGTATTTT.

A remark on this clone: The junction does not match germline at one end; this may be a read error. The J gene is TRBJ2-7, the V gene TRBV10-3; D is possibly TRBD2 (5 bases). Germline-derived CDR1 and CDR2 are ENHRY and SYGVKD. This CDR3 is built from 14 residues. CDR3 loop: CAISEGLINYEQYF. CDR3 bases: TGCGCCATCAGCGAGGGTCTAATAAACTACGAGCAGTACTTC.

V and J are TRBV27 and TRBJ2-7; 11 positions agree with TRBD2. The CDR3 contains 17 residues. Germline lookup yields CDR1 MNHEY and CDR2 SMNVEV (reference sequence). The J segment lost 4 bases and the V segment lost 10 bases, leaving 18 bases of the junction unmatched. Here the CDR3 reads CATIGVGTSGSLYEQYF. In DNA, the CDR3 is TGTGCCACTATCGGCGTCGGAACTAGCGGGAGCTTGTACGAGCAGTACTTC.

This chain uses TRBV14 with TRBJ2-2; either TRBD1 or TRBD2 may supply D (5 bases each). The V gene's germline CDR1 is SGHDN and CDR2 FVKESK. CDR3 length: 14 amino acids. V shed 0 bases and J shed 9 bases, with 11 bases lying between them. The CDR3 DNA follows: TGTGCCAGCAGCCAAGAGGGGGTCCCCTGGGAGCTGTTTTTT. Amino acid sequence: CASSQEGVPWELFF. Full variable domain (outside the CDR3, taken from reference TRBV14 and TRBJ2-2): EAGVTQFPSHSVIEKGQTVTLRCDPISGHDNLYWYRRVMGKEIKFLLHFVKESKQDESGMPNNRFLAERTGGTYSTLKVQPAELEDSGVYFCASSQEGVPWELFFGEGSRLTVL.

V is TRBV10-1 and J is TRBJ2-3; 8 nucleotides match TRBD1. Looked up from germline, CDR1 is WNHNN and CDR2 is SYGVQD (reference sequence). The CDR3 is 15 amino acids. The junction had 11 bases not matched to a gene; V was cut back by 6 bases and J by 6 bases. CDR3 sequence (DNA): TGCGCCAGCAGCCTAGCCGGACAGGGAGAGGATACGCAGTATTTT. Translated, it gives CASSLAGQGEDTQYF.

This sequence joins TRBV11-2 and TRBJ2-7; TRBD1 is a possible D gene (5 bases). Trimming removed 4 bases at V and 0 bases at J, with 10 bases between. The germline V gene encodes CDR1 SGHAT and CDR2 FQNNGV. CDR3 length: 14 residues. CDR3 DNA sequence: TGTGCCAGCAGCTCTGAGACAGTCTCCTACGAGCAGTACTTC. Protein: CASSSETVSYEQYF. The full variable domain, with the rest looked up from reference TRBV11-2 and TRBJ2-7, is EAGVAQSPRYKIIEKRQSVAFWCNPISGHATLYWYQQILGQGPKLLIQFQNNGVVDDSQLPKDRFSAERLKGVDSTLKIQPAKLEDSAVYLCASSSETVSYEQYFGPGTRLTVT.

The chain recombines TRBV28 with TRBJ2-2, with 7 bases lining up with TRBD1. J lost 3 bases, V lost 6 bases, and 7 bases had no gene match. Germline CDR1 is MDHEN and CDR2 is SYDVKM. The CDR3 loop spans 15 amino acids. CDR3 in DNA: TGTGCCAGCAGACTCGACAGGGATGACACCGGGGAGCTGTTTTTT. It is translated as CASRLDRDDTGELFF.

This clone came up once. This chain joins TRBV10-3 and TRBJ2-7, with D unresolved. V was trimmed by 2 bases and J by 3 bases, leaving 14 bases between them. The CDR3 totals 15 residues. Germline-derived CDR1 and CDR2 are ENHRY and SYGVKD. The CDR3: CAISEPPGGVYEQYF. The CDR3 nucleotides are TGTGCCATCAGTGAGCCTCCGGGCGGCGTCTACGAGCAGTACTTC.

The chain carries TRBV4-1 and TRBJ2-7, with D unresolved. Germline CDR1 MGHRA, CDR2 YSYEKL. The CDR3 length is 15 residues. V was trimmed by 2 bases and J by 3 bases, leaving 14 bases between them. This chain's CDR3 is CASSQILTSYYEQYF. CDR3 DNA: TGCGCCAGCAGCCAAATACTAACGTCTTACTACGAGCAGTACTTC.

The chain is built from TRBV28 and TRBJ2-5; 7 nucleotides line up with TRBD1. Per the germline V gene, CDR1 is MDHEN and CDR2 is SYDVKM. Unmatched junction bases numbered 7, after V lost 3 bases and J lost 3 bases. The CDR3 runs 15 residues. This CDR3 reads CASSFLGTEKETQYF. CDR3 bases: TGTGCCAGCAGTTTCTTGGGGACAGAGAAAGAGACCCAGTACTTC.

V usage is TRBV29-1 and J usage is TRBJ2-2, with a weak D call TRBD2 (5 bases). The CDR3 runs 16 residues. Germline-derived CDR1 and CDR2 are SQVTM and ANQGSEA. V dropped 2 bases and J dropped 7 bases, with 20 bases sitting between them. CDR3 bases: TGCAGCGTTGAACTTCAGGCGAGGGAGACTGTCGGGGAGCTGTTTTTT. It translates to CSVELQARETVGELFF.

This clone was observed a few times. This chain links TRBV6-5 with TRBJ2-5; D is unresolved. CDR1 MNHEY and CDR2 SVGAGI come from the germline V gene. V was trimmed by 3 bases and J by 1 base, leaving 6 bases between them. The CDR3 consists of 13 residues. CDR3 sequence reads: CASSYVGQETQYF. In DNA form, the CDR3 reads TGTGCCAGCAGTTATGTGGGCCAAGAGACCCAGTACTTC.

The CDR3 loop reads CASSEFSAEAFF. The CDR3, as DNA: TGTGCCAGCAGTGAATTCAGTGCTGAAGCTTTCTTT. The V call is TRBV6-1, the J call TRBJ1-1; D not resolved. The CDR3 extends over 12 amino acids. CDR1 and CDR2 from the germline V gene are MNHNS and SASEGT. V was shortened by 2 bases and J by 6 bases, with 7 bases between the two germline ends.

This chain connects TRBV7-3 to TRBJ1-2; the match to TRBD1 covers 8 bases. The CDR3 consists of 12 residues. CDR1 is SGHTA, CDR2 FQGTGA, per germline. After removal of 8 bases from V and 7 bases from J, the junction contained 6 bases not matched to a gene. The CDR3 is CASGQGAGGYTF. The CDR3, as DNA: TGTGCCAGCGGTCAGGGGGCAGGTGGCTACACCTTC.

The rearrangement uses TRBV4-2 and TRBJ2-7; 10 positions agree with TRBD2. V lost 1 base and J lost 2; bases outside the gene matches: 2. CDR1 LGHNA and CDR2 YNFKEQ come from the germline V gene. The CDR3 contains 15 residues. The CDR3 nucleotides are TGTGCCAGCAGCCAAGGGACTAGCGGTGCCTACGAGCAGTACTTC. It translates to CASSQGTSGAYEQYF.

V gene TRBV11-1 combines with J gene TRBJ1-3; 7 nucleotides line up with TRBD1. In germline, CDR1 is SGHAT, CDR2 FQDESV (reference sequence). J was trimmed by 2 bases and V by 2 bases; bases with no gene match: 3. The CDR3 is 15 residues long. The CDR3 loop reads CASSLYGTAGNTIYF. The CDR3 DNA follows: TGTGCCAGCAGCTTATACGGGACAGCTGGAAACACCATATATTTT.

The gene calls are TRBV27 and TRBJ2-7, with D perhaps being TRBD1 or TRBD2 (5 bases each). The germline gives CDR1 MNHEY, CDR2 SMNVEV (reference sequence). Trimming took off 5 bases at V and 7 bases at J, with 21 bases between the two ends. This CDR3 has 15 amino acids. The CDR3 sequence is CASSAGTPSGREQYF. Here the CDR3 DNA reads TGTGCCAGCAGTGCCGGGACCCCCTCGGGGCGGGAGCAGTACTTC.